This T cell receptor beta chain was recovered during a study of cytomegalovirus exposure and HLA in healthy donors. Use of 60 Vbeta and 13 Jbeta primers characterized the PCR. This table comes from immunoSEQ multiplex PCR, and its TCRdb copy is limited to in-frame clones, with some not included. The sample lists approximately 89,000 clones, over 65% occurring once. The CDR3 runs to 13 residues. Germline assignment: CDR1 LNHDA and CDR2 SQIVND (reference sequence). With V trimmed by 5 bases and J by 4 bases, 2 bases remained unmatched. This chain uses TRBV19 with TRBJ2-7; TRBD1 matches at 10 bases. The sequencing sample was made of PBMCs. The sequence derives from a human donor in good health. The CDR3 DNA is TGTGCCAGTAGTTGGGGACAGGGGTACGAGCAGTACTTC. This codes for CASSWGQGYEQYF.